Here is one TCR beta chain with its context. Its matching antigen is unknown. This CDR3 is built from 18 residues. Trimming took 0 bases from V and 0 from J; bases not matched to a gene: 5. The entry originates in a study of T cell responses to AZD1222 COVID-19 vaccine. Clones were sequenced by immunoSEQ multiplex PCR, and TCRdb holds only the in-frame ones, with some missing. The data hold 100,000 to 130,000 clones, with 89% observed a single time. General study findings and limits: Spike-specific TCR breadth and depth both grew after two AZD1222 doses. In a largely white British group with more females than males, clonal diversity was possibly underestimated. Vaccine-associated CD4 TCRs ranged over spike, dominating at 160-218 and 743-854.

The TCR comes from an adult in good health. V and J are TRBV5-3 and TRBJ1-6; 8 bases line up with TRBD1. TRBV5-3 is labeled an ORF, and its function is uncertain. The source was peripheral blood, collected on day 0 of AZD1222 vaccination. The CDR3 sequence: CARSLEDRESSYNSPLHF. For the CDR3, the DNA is TGTGCCAGAAGCTTGGAGGACAGGGAGAGCTCCTATAATTCACCCCTCCACTTT.